The T cell receptor beta chain under discussion was sequenced for a study of blood T cell repertoires in COVID-19. The repertoire was sequenced with immunoSEQ multiplex PCR; TCRdb's copy has only in-frame clones and lacks some. The repertoire holds around 180,000 clones, with around four fifths as singletons. V shed 2 bases and J 10 bases; nucleotides not matched to a gene: 4. The CDR3 runs to 15 residues. CDR1 MNHEY and CDR2 SVGAGI come from the germline V gene. The V call is TRBV6-5, the J call TRBJ2-1; 14 nucleotides match TRBD2. The specimen was peripheral blood. This clonotype was sampled from a man in his sixties or seventies with active or convalescent COVID-19. The CDR3 DNA sequence: TGTGCCAGCAGTTACGGGACTAGCGGGAGTTGGGAGCAGTTCTTC. Translation: CASSYGTSGSWEQFF.